The entry below gives a single T cell receptor (beta chain) sequence along with its context. The antigen is unknown. General study findings and limits: Tumor Treg TCRs overlapped most with tumor naive CD4+ cells.

One entry per CDR3 protein results from TCRdb running MiXCR on the 5' RACE reads. Of 30,000 to 40,000 distinct CDR3 sequences in the sample, under 30% were seen once. The CDR3 covers 16 residues. V lost 4 bases and J 4 bases, leaving 20 bases between the germline ends. Germline lookup yields CDR1 SGHRS and CDR2 YFSETQ. This clonotype was obtained from a female donor with breast cancer. The specimen was naive CD4+ T cells sorted from a lymph node. This sample's subset: naive CD4+ T cells, CD4+CD45RA+CD25-. The chain combines TRBV5-1 with TRBJ2-5; D possibly matches TRBD1 or TRBD2 (5 bases each). Here the CDR3 reads CASSPPGLGGRETQYF. For the CDR3, the DNA is TGCGCCAGCAGCCCTCCAGGTCTTGGGGGACGAGAGACCCAGTACTTC. The whole variable domain, filled in from reference TRBV5-1 and TRBJ2-5, reads KAGVTQTPRYLIKTRGQQVTLSCSPISGHRSVSWYQQTPGQGLQFLFEYFSETQRNKGNFPGRFSGRQFSNSRSEMNVSTLELGDSALYLCASSPPGLGGRETQYFGPGTRLLVL.